The clone carrying this TCR beta chain has ten or more counts. The source of the sample is a study of T cells in Graves' hyperthyroidism and ophthalmopathy. This CDR3 region has 17 residues. In germline, CDR1 is SEHNR, CDR2 FQNEAQ (reference sequence). V was pared by 6 bases and J by 0 bases, with 18 bases between. TCR beta CDR3 sequences were amplified from RNA transcripts. A set of HTBI primers served as the primers for a first-round RT-PCR of the TCR CDR3. Via MiXCR, TCRdb re-called the multiplex PCR reads, giving one row per CDR3 protein. The top ten hold roughly a sixth of the sample, which has roughly 700,000 distinct CDR3 sequences, 17% seen once.

The sample consisted of blood. This clonotype was sampled from a man aged 50-59 years with Graves' hyperthyroidism. This rearrangement joins TRBV7-9 to TRBJ2-1; D is perhaps TRBD1 (6 bases). The DNA for the CDR3 is TGTGCCAGCAGACTTATCAACAGGGTCATCTCCTACAATGAGCAGTTCTTC. This translates into CASRLINRVISYNEQFF.